This passage covers 22 T cell receptor beta chains from one sample sequenced in a study of shared clonotypes between healthy human individuals. TCRdb keeps only in-frame clones here, not all; method: immunoSEQ multiplex PCR. The sample holds more than 1 million clones, about 80% seen once. Sample: memory CD4+ T cells from PBMCs. The subset here: CD45RA-negative fraction. The receptor source for this set is a man in his late teens or twenties in good health. Some clones in this sample may be carry-over from other donors' samples.

This sequence joins TRBV5-5 and TRBJ2-7; TRBD1 might be the D (5 bases). There are 13 residues in the CDR3. CDR1 and CDR2 (germline): SGHKS, YYEKEE (reference sequence). Trimming removed 2 bases from V and 2 bases from J, with 8 bases in between. This CDR3 is CASSFQGTYEQYF. In DNA form, the CDR3 reads TGTGCCAGCAGCTTCCAGGGAACCTACGAGCAGTACTTC.

The CDR3 protein is CASSKTGRREPQHF. CDR3 in DNA: TGTGCCAGCAGTAAGACAGGTAGAAGGGAGCCCCAGCATTTT. The rearrangement links TRBV2 to TRBJ1-5; the D gene is possibly TRBD1 (6 bases). The CDR3 has 14 amino acids. The V gene's germline CDR1 is SNHLY and CDR2 FYNNEI. V gave up 5 bases and J gave up 8 bases, with 16 bases separating them.

V usage is TRBV5-1 and J usage is TRBJ2-7; D gene uncertain. The CDR3 length is 12 residues. Deletions cut 5 bases from V and 2 bases from J, with 8 bases between. From germline, CDR1 is SGHRS and CDR2 YFSETQ. The CDR3, as DNA: TGCGCCAGCAGGACAACAACCTACGAGCAGTACTTC. Amino acids: CASRTTTYEQYF.

The V and J genes are TRBV7-2 and TRBJ2-3; 8 nucleotides match TRBD2. Germline loops: CDR1 SGHTA, CDR2 FQGNSA. The length of the CDR3 is 12 residues. The V and J ends lost 4 bases and 8 bases, in that order; junction bases with no gene match: 2. CDR3 sequence reads: CASSSGRGTQYF. In DNA form, the CDR3 reads TGTGCCAGCAGCTCCGGGAGGGGTACGCAGTATTTT.

The rearrangement uses TRBV6-4 and TRBJ2-5, with 10 bases lining up with TRBD1. This CDR3 comprises 13 residues. CDR1 is MRHNA and CDR2 is SNTAGT in the germline V gene. V lost 4 bases, J lost 7 bases, and 3 bases stayed unmatched. The CDR3 loop is CASSVGTGATQYF. The CDR3 coding sequence is TGTGCCAGCAGTGTCGGGACAGGGGCGACCCAGTACTTC.

This sequence joins TRBV18 and TRBJ2-7; 13 bases line up with TRBD2. The germline V gene encodes CDR1 KGHSH and CDR2 LQKENI. The CDR3 extends over 16 amino acids. The V gene end was trimmed by 3 bases and the J gene end by 4 bases; junction bases not matched to a gene: 6. The CDR3 sequence: CASSPQLAGGEYEQYF. The CDR3 DNA is TGTGCCAGCTCACCTCAACTAGCGGGAGGGGAATACGAGCAGTACTTC.

This clone was counted once. The genes are TRBV7-3 and TRBJ2-7; the D gene is possibly TRBD1 (6 bases). Trimming left V 8 bases short and J 2 bases short, with 16 bases between. The CDR3 is 14 residues long. Germline V gene lookup returns CDR1 SGHTA and CDR2 FQGTGA. The CDR3 spells CASVQTGIAYEQYF. Here the CDR3 DNA reads TGTGCCAGCGTGCAGACAGGCATAGCCTACGAGCAGTACTTC.

This clone was counted once. The V gene is TRBV11-2, the J gene TRBJ2-7; the match to TRBD1 covers 8 bases. Germline CDR1 reads SGHAT; CDR2 reads FQNNGV. This CDR3 has 14 amino acids. V lost 3 bases and J lost 1; bases outside the gene matches: 2. In nucleotides, the CDR3 is TGTGCCAGCAGCTTCTGGACAGGGTCCTACGAGCAGTACTTC. This encodes CASSFWTGSYEQYF. Supplemented by reference TRBV11-2 and TRBJ2-7, the full variable domain reads EAGVAQSPRYKIIEKRQSVAFWCNPISGHATLYWYQQILGQGPKLLIQFQNNGVVDDSQLPKDRFSAERLKGVDSTLKIQPAKLEDSAVYLCASSFWTGSYEQYFGPGTRLTVT.

V gene TRBV28 combines with J gene TRBJ1-3; D is possibly TRBD1 (6 bases). The CDR3 totals 15 residues. The V end lost 2 bases, the J end lost 4 bases, and 12 bases lay between the germline ends. Germline CDR1 and CDR2: MDHEN and SYDVKM. For the CDR3, the DNA is TGTGCCAGCAGTTTAGTGGGGGCGAGCGGAAACACCATATATTTT. It encodes CASSLVGASGNTIYF.

This chain uses TRBV5-1 with TRBJ2-3, with D tentatively TRBD1 (5 bases). CDR3 length: 15 amino acids. The germline V gene encodes CDR1 SGHRS and CDR2 YFSETQ. The V and J ends lost 3 bases and 0 bases respectively, with 11 bases between them. The CDR3 sequence: CASSSYRISTDTQYF. The CDR3 nucleotides read TGCGCCAGCAGCTCTTACAGGATTAGCACAGATACGCAGTATTTT.

The CDR3 nucleotides are TGTGCCAGCAGCTTAGCGTTTGGCCCAGCGGGATCAAATTACAATGAGCAGTTCTTC. Translated: CASSLAFGPAGSNYNEQFF. The chain is built from TRBV7-2 and TRBJ2-1, with 7 positions matching TRBD2. The CDR3 is made up of 19 amino acids. Germline V lookup: CDR1 SGHTA, CDR2 FQGNSA. The junction had 15 bases not matched to a gene; V was cut back by 0 bases and J by 4 bases.

This clone occurred many times. This chain joins TRBV7-9 and TRBJ2-5; D not certain. The CDR3 loop spans 15 amino acids. Trimming took off 8 bases at V and 5 bases at J, with 21 bases between the two ends. Germline V gene data show CDR1 as SEHNR and CDR2 as FQNEAQ (reference sequence). This CDR3 is CASGSTHAIGETQYF. The CDR3, as DNA: TGTGCCAGCGGAAGTACGCATGCCATTGGGGAGACCCAGTACTTC.

The CDR3 DNA reads as TGTGCCAGCAGTTTGCAGGTACGGTCAGGGGAGACCCAGTACTTC. It specifies CASSLQVRSGETQYF. The chain recombines TRBV28 with TRBJ2-5, with a tentative D call TRBD1 (5 bases). This CDR3 is built from 15 residues. Germline V gene sequence: CDR1 MDHEN, CDR2 SYDVKM. V lost 3 bases and J lost 5, with 16 bases in between.

This sequence joins TRBV28 and TRBJ2-3; no definite D call. Trimming removed 3 bases from V and 3 bases from J, with 7 bases in between. The CDR3 consists of 13 residues. Germline CDR1 reads MDHEN; CDR2 reads SYDVKM. CDR3 residues: CASSLAQTDTQYF. DNA of the CDR3: TGTGCCAGCAGTTTGGCCCAGACAGATACGCAGTATTTT.

The chain uses TRBV13 and TRBJ2-7; 7 nucleotides line up with TRBD1. The germline V gene has CDR1 PRHDT and CDR2 FYEKMQ (reference sequence). The V segment lost 5 bases and the J segment 6 bases; nucleotides outside the gene matches: 7. CDR3 size: 13 residues. The CDR3: CASSVNRGTEQYF. The CDR3 DNA reads TGTGCCAGCAGCGTAAACAGGGGAACCGAGCAGTACTTC.

The V gene is TRBV11-3, the J gene TRBJ2-7; the D call may be TRBD1 or TRBD2 (5 bases each). V shed 5 bases and J shed 3 bases, with 14 bases lying between them. The CDR3 is made up of 14 amino acids. CDR1 SGHNT and CDR2 YENEEA come from the germline V gene. The CDR3 spells CASSRRDGDYEQYF. CDR3 DNA sequence: TGTGCCAGCAGCCGCCGGGACGGGGACTACGAGCAGTACTTC.

This clone was recorded a few times. The rearrangement links TRBV7-2 to TRBJ1-5, with no clear D. The CDR3 sequence is 12 residues long. Germline CDR1 is SGHTA and CDR2 is FQGNSA. Trimming took off 4 bases at V and 3 bases at J, with 4 bases between the two ends. This CDR3 reads CASSSYNQPQHF. The DNA for the CDR3 is TGTGCCAGCAGCTCCTACAATCAGCCCCAGCATTTT.

This clone was seen a single time. The V call is TRBV27, the J call TRBJ2-5; 9 bases fit TRBD1. The CDR3 loop spans 15 amino acids. The V gene's germline CDR1 is MNHEY and CDR2 SMNVEV (reference sequence). V gave up 6 bases and J gave up 2 bases; unmatched junction bases: 7. The CDR3 protein is CASRMRQGVQETQYF. CDR3 sequence (DNA): TGTGCCAGCAGAATGAGACAGGGGGTACAAGAGACCCAGTACTTC.

The rearrangement links TRBV19 to TRBJ2-5; 12 bases fit TRBD2. The CDR3 runs 16 residues. The junction had 5 bases not matched to a gene; V was cut back by 5 bases and J by 1 base. Germline V gives CDR1 LNHDA, CDR2 SQIVND (reference sequence). CDR3 sequence: CASSVTSGSFQETQYF. CDR3 in DNA: TGTGCCAGTAGTGTGACTAGCGGGAGTTTCCAAGAGACCCAGTACTTC.

Of note for this clone: This CDR3 is also generated by other DNA sequences in the sample. The chain has TRBV7-3 and TRBJ2-1, with 12 positions matching TRBD1. Per the germline V gene, CDR1 is SGHTA and CDR2 is FQGTGA. Unmatched junction bases numbered 2, after V lost 1 base and J lost 7 bases. The CDR3 totals 15 residues. The CDR3 spells CASSLMGQGANEQFF. The CDR3 nucleotides are TGTGCCAGCAGCTTAATGGGACAGGGGGCGAATGAGCAGTTCTTC.

On this clone itself: In the same sample, other DNA sequences code for this CDR3. The chain links TRBV6-1 to TRBJ2-6; a possible D gene is TRBD2 (5 bases). Germline values: CDR1 MNHNS, CDR2 SASEGT. Trimming removed 9 bases at V and 1 base at J, with 7 bases between. The length of the CDR3 is 13 residues. The CDR3 nucleotides read TGTGCCAGTCGAGGGTCTGGGGCCAACGTCCTGACTTTC. Amino acids: CASRGSGANVLTF.

The rearrangement links TRBV30 to TRBJ2-1, with 11 bases identical to TRBD2. CDR3 size: 15 residues. Per the germline V gene, CDR1 is GTSNPN and CDR2 is SVGIG (reference sequence). Losses at the gene ends were 3 bases for V and 9 bases for J; bases not matched to a gene: 10. The CDR3 bases are TGTGCCTGGAGGTCCGGGACAGGGACTAGCGGTGAGCAGTTCTTC. The encoded protein is CAWRSGTGTSGEQFF.